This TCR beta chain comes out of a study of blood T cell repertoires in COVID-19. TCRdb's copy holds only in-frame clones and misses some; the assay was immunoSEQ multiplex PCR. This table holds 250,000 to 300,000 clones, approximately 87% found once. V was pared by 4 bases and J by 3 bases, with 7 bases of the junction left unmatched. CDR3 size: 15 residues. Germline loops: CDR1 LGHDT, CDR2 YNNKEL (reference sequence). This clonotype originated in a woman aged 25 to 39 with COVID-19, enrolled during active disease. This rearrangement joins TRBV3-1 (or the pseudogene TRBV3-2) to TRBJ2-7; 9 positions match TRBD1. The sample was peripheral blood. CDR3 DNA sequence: TGTGCCAGCAGCCTAACAGGGGGCGCGTTCTACGAGCAGTACTTC. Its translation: CASSLTGGAFYEQYF.